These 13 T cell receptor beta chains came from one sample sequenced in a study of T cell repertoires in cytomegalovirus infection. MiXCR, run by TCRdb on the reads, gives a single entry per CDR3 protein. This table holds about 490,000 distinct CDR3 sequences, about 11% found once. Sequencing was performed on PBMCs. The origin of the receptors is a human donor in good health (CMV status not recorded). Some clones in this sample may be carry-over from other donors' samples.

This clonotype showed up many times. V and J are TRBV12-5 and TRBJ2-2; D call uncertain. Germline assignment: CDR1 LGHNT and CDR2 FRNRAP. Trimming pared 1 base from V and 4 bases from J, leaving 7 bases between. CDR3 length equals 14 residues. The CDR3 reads CASGLGMSTGELFF. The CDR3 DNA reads TGTGCTAGTGGTTTGGGCATGTCCACCGGGGAGCTGTTTTTT.

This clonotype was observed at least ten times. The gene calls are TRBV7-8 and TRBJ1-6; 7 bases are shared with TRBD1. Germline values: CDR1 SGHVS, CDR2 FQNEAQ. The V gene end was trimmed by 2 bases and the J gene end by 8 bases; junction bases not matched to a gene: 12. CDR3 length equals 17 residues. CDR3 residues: CASSLTQRGGRHSPLHF. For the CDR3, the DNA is TGTGCCAGCAGCTTAACCCAGAGAGGGGGCCGTCATTCACCCCTCCACTTT.

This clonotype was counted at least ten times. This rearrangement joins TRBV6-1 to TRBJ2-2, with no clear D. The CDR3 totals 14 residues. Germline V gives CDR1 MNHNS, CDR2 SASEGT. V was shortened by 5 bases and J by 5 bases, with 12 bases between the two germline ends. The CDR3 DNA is TGTGCCAGCAGTCCTACACGGTCGACCGGGGAGCTGTTTTTT. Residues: CASSPTRSTGELFF.

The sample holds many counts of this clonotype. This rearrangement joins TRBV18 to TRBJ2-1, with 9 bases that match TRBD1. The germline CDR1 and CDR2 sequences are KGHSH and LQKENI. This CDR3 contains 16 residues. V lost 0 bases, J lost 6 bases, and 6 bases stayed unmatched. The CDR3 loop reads CASSPPGRGQGNEQFF. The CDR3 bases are TGTGCCAGCTCACCACCAGGAAGGGGACAGGGCAATGAGCAGTTCTTC.

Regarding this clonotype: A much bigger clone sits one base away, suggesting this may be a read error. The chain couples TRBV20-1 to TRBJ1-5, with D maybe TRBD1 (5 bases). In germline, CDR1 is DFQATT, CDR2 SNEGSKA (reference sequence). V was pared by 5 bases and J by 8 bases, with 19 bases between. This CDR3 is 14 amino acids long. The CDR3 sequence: CSAPGTDLGEPQHF. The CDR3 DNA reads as TGCAGTGCTCCCGGGACCGACCTAGGGGAGCCCCAGCATTTT.

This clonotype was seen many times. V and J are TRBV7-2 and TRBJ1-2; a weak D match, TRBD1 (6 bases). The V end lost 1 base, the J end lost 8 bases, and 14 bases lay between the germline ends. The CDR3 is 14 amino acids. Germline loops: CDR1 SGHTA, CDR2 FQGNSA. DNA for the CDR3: TGTGCCAGCAGCTTAGATCGAGGGGGTAGGGGCTACACCTTC. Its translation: CASSLDRGGRGYTF.

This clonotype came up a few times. DNA for the CDR3: TGTGCCAGCAGCCAAGGAGAAACTATCCAGGAGACCCAGTACTTC. It translates to CASSQGETIQETQYF. The genes are TRBV14 and TRBJ2-5; D gene uncertain. V gave up 1 base and J gave up 5 bases, with 14 bases separating them. The CDR3 is made up of 15 amino acids. Germline lookup yields CDR1 SGHDN and CDR2 FVKESK.

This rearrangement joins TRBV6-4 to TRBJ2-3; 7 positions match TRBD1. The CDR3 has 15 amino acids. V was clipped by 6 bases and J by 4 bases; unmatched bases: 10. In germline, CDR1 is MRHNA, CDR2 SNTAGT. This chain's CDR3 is CASSAQTGQSDTQYF. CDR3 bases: TGTGCCAGCAGCGCCCAGACAGGGCAGTCAGATACGCAGTATTTT.

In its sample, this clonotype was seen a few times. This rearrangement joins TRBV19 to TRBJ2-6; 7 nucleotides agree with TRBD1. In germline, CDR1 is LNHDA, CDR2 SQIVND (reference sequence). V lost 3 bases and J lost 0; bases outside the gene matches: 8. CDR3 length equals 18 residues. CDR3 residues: CASSMDRPYLSGANVLTF. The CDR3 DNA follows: TGTGCCAGTAGTATGGACAGGCCTTACCTCTCTGGGGCCAACGTCCTGACTTTC.

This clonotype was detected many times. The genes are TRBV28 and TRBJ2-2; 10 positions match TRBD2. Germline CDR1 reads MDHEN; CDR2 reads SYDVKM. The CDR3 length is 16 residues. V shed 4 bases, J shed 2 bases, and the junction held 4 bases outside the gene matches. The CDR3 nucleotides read TGTGCCAGCAGTTCCGGACTAGCGGATAACACCGGGGAGCTGTTTTTT. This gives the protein CASSSGLADNTGELFF.

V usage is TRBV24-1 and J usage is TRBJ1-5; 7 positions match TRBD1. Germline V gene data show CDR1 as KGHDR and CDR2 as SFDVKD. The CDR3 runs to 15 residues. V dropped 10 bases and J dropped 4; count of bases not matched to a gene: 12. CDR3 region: CATSPQGGGNQPQHF. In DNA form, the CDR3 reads TGTGCCACGAGTCCTCAGGGGGGGGGGAATCAGCCCCAGCATTTT.

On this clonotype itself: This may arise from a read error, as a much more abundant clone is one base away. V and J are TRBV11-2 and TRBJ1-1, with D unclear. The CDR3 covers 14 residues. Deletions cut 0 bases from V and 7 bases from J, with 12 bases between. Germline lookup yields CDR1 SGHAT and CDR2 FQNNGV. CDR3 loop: CASSLEPRLGEAFF. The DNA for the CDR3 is TGTGCCAGCAGCTTAGAACCCAGACTTGGTGAAGCTTTCTTT.

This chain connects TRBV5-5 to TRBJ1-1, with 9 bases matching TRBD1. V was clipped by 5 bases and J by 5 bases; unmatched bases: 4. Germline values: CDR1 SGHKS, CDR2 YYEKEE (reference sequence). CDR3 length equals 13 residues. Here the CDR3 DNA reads TGTGCCAGCAGGGGACAGGGTCGGACTGAAGCTTTCTTT. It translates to CASRGQGRTEAFF.